The rows below give T cell receptor beta chains drawn from one sample of a study of cytomegalovirus exposure and HLA in healthy donors. Profiling relied on immunoSEQ multiplex PCR, and the TCRdb table lists in-frame clones only, not all of them. This table has over 150,000 clones, 80% appearing once. The specimen sequenced was PBMCs. The receptors here all came from a young man in good health and CMV-seropositive. CDR3s include the opening cysteine and the closing phenylalanine or tryptophan. Each record gives: V gene, J gene, D gene, clone size, CDR3 DNA, CDR3 protein. The D gene is left open where the match is weak. Size is omitted from some rows. Given values are once, few, many or a class for expanded clones.

TRBV18,TRBJ2-7,TRBD1,NA,TGTGCCAGCTCACCGATCCTGCAGGGGGCTGGGGAGCAGTACTTC,CASSPILQGAGEQYF
TRBV27,TRBJ1-2,TRBD1,few,TGTGCCAGCAGTCCGCGACAGGGGTATGGCTACACCTTC,CASSPRQGYGYTF
TRBV21-1,TRBJ2-2,NA,NA,TGTGCCAGCAGCAAACGCCTACAGGGTATCACCGGGGAGCTGTTTTTT,CASSKRLQGITGELFF
TRBV15,TRBJ1-4,TRBD1,NA,TGTGCCACCAGCAGAGCTAGGGGGCGTAGTGAAAAACTGTTTTTT,CATSRARGRSEKLFF
TRBV6-4,TRBJ2-1,NA,NA,TGTGCCAGCAGTGACGCGGGCACGGATGAGCAGTTCTTC,CASSDAGTDEQFF
TRBV6-1,TRBJ2-1,TRBD1,NA,TGTGCCAGCAGTGAAGCGCAGGTCACAGGGGGCACCTACAATGAGCAGTTCTTC,CASSEAQVTGGTYNEQFF
TRBV7-3,TRBJ2-3,NA,NA,TGTGCCAGCAGCGAAAGGGGGGGTGATACGCAGTATTTT,CASSERGGDTQYF
TRBV7-9,TRBJ2-2,TRBD1,NA,TGTGCCAGCAGCACCGGGACAGCTAACACCGGGGAGCTGTTTTTT,CASSTGTANTGELFF
TRBV30,TRBJ1-3,NA,NA,TGTGCCCGGACTGGCAGTACTGGAAACACCATATATTTT,CARTGSTGNTIYF
TRBV5-5,TRBJ2-7,TRBD1,NA,TGTGCCAGCAGCCTACAGGGGTCCGAGCAGTACTTC,CASSLQGSEQYF
TRBV2,TRBJ2-1,NA,NA,TGTGCCAGCAGTGTCGGGGGACGGAGGGAGCAGTTCTTC,CASSVGGRREQFF
TRBV7-2,TRBJ2-2,NA,NA,TGTGCCAGCAGCACCCGGGGGACCGGGGAGCTGTTTTTT,CASSTRGTGELFF
TRBV9,TRBJ1-4,NA,NA,TGTGCCAGCAGCGTGACAGACAGTAATGAAAAACTGTTTTTT,CASSVTDSNEKLFF
TRBV30,TRBJ1-6,TRBD1,NA,TGTGCCTGGAGTGTTCAGGGGGATAATTCACCCCTCCACTTT,CAWSVQGDNSPLHF
TRBV7-3,TRBJ2-7,TRBD2,NA,TGTGCCAGCAGCTTAACGGCTAGCGGGAGGCACGAGCAGTACTTC,CASSLTASGRHEQYF
TRBV6-4,TRBJ1-1,NA,NA,TGTGCCAGCAAAACGGACAGCATGAACACTGAAGCTTTCTTT,CASKTDSMNTEAFF
TRBV6-5,TRBJ2-7,TRBD1,NA,TGTGCCAGCAGTTACGACAGGGACGAGCAGTACTTC,CASSYDRDEQYF
TRBV6-5,TRBJ2-3,NA,NA,TGTGCCAGCAGTTACTCTATAGGGGGCACAGATACGCAGTATTTT,CASSYSIGGTDTQYF
TRBV5-1,TRBJ2-7,TRBD2,NA,TGCGCCAGCAGCTTGGTAGCGGGAAATAACTACGAGCAGTACTTC,CASSLVAGNNYEQYF
TRBV5-4,TRBJ1-6,TRBD1,NA,TGTGCCAGCAGCTTGTCCGGGACAGTTAATTCACCCCTCCACTTT,CASSLSGTVNSPLHF
TRBV28,TRBJ2-7,TRBD2,NA,TGTGCCAGCAGCCCTCCCCCCCATAGCGGGAGCTCCTACGAGCAGTACTTC,CASSPPPHSGSSYEQYF
TRBV19,TRBJ1-5,TRBD1,once,TGTGCCAGTAGTATAGCGGGACAGCGGCCCCAGCATTTT,CASSIAGQRPQHF
TRBV10-3,TRBJ2-4,NA,NA,TGTGCCATCAGTGAGTCTGGCAGAACCAAAAACATTCAGTACTTC,CAISESGRTKNIQYF
TRBV5-1,TRBJ2-1,NA,NA,TGCGCCAGCAGCTTCAGGACTACTAATGAGCAGTTCTTC,CASSFRTTNEQFF
TRBV9,TRBJ2-1,TRBD2,once,TGTGCCAGCAGCGTAGATCCTAGCGGGATTGGGAATGAGCAGTTCTTC,CASSVDPSGIGNEQFF
TRBV14,TRBJ2-1,TRBD2,NA,TGTGCCAGCAGCCGGCTAGCGGGAGAAAATGAGCAGTTCTTC,CASSRLAGENEQFF
TRBV19,TRBJ1-6,NA,NA,TGTGCCAGTAGGACGAAGGACAGTATTAATTCACCCCTCCACTTT,CASRTKDSINSPLHF
TRBV7-6,TRBJ2-7,TRBD2,once,TGTGCCAGCAGCTACGAGAGCGGGGCCTACGAGCAGTACTTC,CASSYESGAYEQYF
TRBV16,TRBJ1-1,NA,NA,TGTGCCAGCAGCCAACCGGGGGGCGCGAACACTGAAGCTTTCTTT,CASSQPGGANTEAFF
TRBV10-1,TRBJ2-2,TRBD1,NA,TGCGTCAGCAGTCTAACAGGGGGCACCGGGGAGCTGTTTTTT,CVSSLTGGTGELFF
TRBV19,TRBJ1-1,TRBD1,NA,TGTGCCAGTAGAAAACAGGGGACTGAAGCTTTCTTT,CASRKQGTEAFF
TRBV7-8,TRBJ2-1,TRBD1,NA,TGTGCCAGCAGCTTATGGGACAGGGCGATGCAGTTCTTC,CASSLWDRAMQFF
TRBV29-1,TRBJ2-1,NA,NA,TGCAGCGTTGACAACAGCTCCTACAATGAGCAGTTCTTC,CSVDNSSYNEQFF
TRBV27,TRBJ1-3,NA,NA,TGTGCCAGCAGTTTAGTTTCGGGGTTCTCTGGAAACACCATATATTTT,CASSLVSGFSGNTIYF
TRBV2,TRBJ1-2,TRBD1,NA,TGTGCCAGCAGTCCAGGGGGCGCATACTATGGCTACACCTTC,CASSPGGAYYGYTF
TRBV19,TRBJ1-4,TRBD1,NA,TGTGCCAGTGGCAGGGGGCAGCTTAATGAAAAACTGTTTTTT,CASGRGQLNEKLFF
TRBV5-6,TRBJ2-6,NA,NA,TGTGCCAGCAGCTTGACTACTGGGGCCAACGTCCTGACTTTC,CASSLTTGANVLTF
TRBV5-4,TRBJ2-2,TRBD2,NA,TGTGCCAGCAGTACCGAGCCTAGCGGGAGTGTCACCGGGGAGCTGTTTTTT,CASSTEPSGSVTGELFF
TRBV2,TRBJ2-5,NA,NA,TGTGCCAGCAGTCAGATGGGGGCGACCGCCCAAGAGACCCAGTACTTC,CASSQMGATAQETQYF
TRBV15,TRBJ1-5,TRBD1,NA,TGTGCCACCAAGGGAACGACAGGGGCGACTAGCAATCAGCCCCAGCATTTT,CATKGTTGATSNQPQHF
TRBV7-2,TRBJ2-1,TRBD2,NA,TGTGCCAGCAGCCTAAGCGGGAGCGCCTACAATGAGCAGTTCTTC,CASSLSGSAYNEQFF
TRBV9,TRBJ1-6,NA,NA,TGTGCCAGCAGCTCACTTGGAGGGACTAATTCACCCCTCCACTTT,CASSSLGGTNSPLHF